This is a list of T cell receptor beta chains from one sample in a study of blood T cell repertoires in COVID-19. Sequencing was performed with immunoSEQ multiplex PCR; in TCRdb, only in-frame clones are kept and a portion is missing. This table holds 68,000 or so clones, roughly 88% found once. The source material was peripheral blood. Receptors were obtained from a human donor in a cohort sampled during active COVID-19. CDR3s include the opening cysteine and the closing phenylalanine or tryptophan. D genes are given only for firm matches. Some rows mark clone size as missing; the rest say once, few, many or name a class of expanded clone.

j_gene,v_gene,abundance,d_gene,len,CDR3aa,CDR3nt
TRBJ1-5,TRBV4-1,-,TRBD1,14,CASSQGQANQPQHF,TGCGCCAGCAGCCAGGGACAGGCTAATCAGCCCCAGCATTTT
TRBJ1-1,TRBV7-9,-,-,16,CASSPSAFLVNTEAFF,TGTGCCAGCAGCCCTTCAGCGTTTCTGGTGAACACTGAAGCTTTCTTT
TRBJ1-2,TRBV2,-,-,12,CASSGVIYGYTF,TGTGCCAGCAGTGGCGTCATCTATGGCTACACCTTC
TRBJ2-1,TRBV9,-,TRBD2,16,CASSVAAGTSTREQFF,TGTGCCAGCAGCGTAGCTGCCGGGACTAGCACCCGTGAGCAGTTCTTC
TRBJ2-2,TRBV6-2/TRBV6-3,-,-,14,CASSWFRRAQELFF,TGTGCCAGCAGTTGGTTTCGGCGGGCGCAGGAGCTGTTTTTT
TRBJ2-7,TRBV24-1,once,-,12,CATSSGVYEQYF,TGTGCCACCAGTTCCGGGGTCTACGAGCAGTACTTC
TRBJ2-1,TRBV5-1,-,TRBD2,15,CASSSSGRGNNEQFF,TGCGCCAGCAGCAGTTCGGGGCGGGGGAACAATGAGCAGTTCTTC
TRBJ1-1,TRBV19,-,TRBD1,13,CASSQTGGTEAFF,TGTGCCAGTAGCCAGACAGGGGGCACTGAAGCTTTCTTT
TRBJ2-7,TRBV6-6,-,TRBD1,15,CASSYPGTGSYEQYF,TGTGCCAGCAGTTACCCCGGGACAGGGTCCTACGAGCAGTACTTC
TRBJ1-1,TRBV28,-,TRBD1,14,CASSFGTGVISAFF,TGTGCCAGCAGTTTTGGGACAGGGGTTATTAGCGCTTTCTTT
TRBJ2-3,TRBV2,once,-,13,CASSGSMTDTQYF,TGTGCCAGCAGCGGGAGCATGACAGATACGCAGTATTTT
TRBJ2-7,TRBV7-2,-,TRBD1,14,CASSPGQGTYEQYF,TGTGCCAGCAGCCCGGGACAGGGAACCTACGAGCAGTACTTC
TRBJ1-5,TRBV7-2,once,TRBD1,15,CASSLGQGLAQPQHF,TGTGCCAGCAGCCTGGGACAGGGTTTGGCTCAGCCCCAGCATTTT
TRBJ1-1,TRBV7-8,-,-,14,CASSAQGLGTEAFF,TGTGCCAGCAGCGCGCAGGGGCTTGGCACTGAAGCTTTCTTT
TRBJ1-2,TRBV29-1,-,-,11,CSVEAGDGYTF,TGCAGCGTTGAGGCAGGGGATGGCTACACCTTC
TRBJ1-1,TRBV28,once,TRBD1,14,CASSLQGARTEAFF,TGTGCCAGCAGTTTACAGGGGGCGCGTACTGAAGCTTTCTTT
TRBJ2-7,TRBV5-1,-,-,15,CASSPGSRDSYEQYF,TGCGCCAGCAGCCCCGGGAGTAGGGACTCCTACGAGCAGTACTTC
TRBJ1-6,TRBV5-1,-,-,18,CASSSGISPGTYNSPLHF,TGCGCCAGCAGCTCCGGAATAAGCCCAGGGACCTATAATTCACCCCTCCACTTT
TRBJ1-1,TRBV6-5,-,TRBD1,15,CASTDSSAGGREAFF,TGTGCCAGTACTGACTCCTCGGCAGGGGGTAGAGAAGCTTTCTTT
TRBJ1-2,TRBV3-1/TRBV3-2,-,TRBD1,15,CASSQDTGGVNGYTF,TGTGCCAGCAGCCAAGATACAGGGGGCGTAAATGGCTACACCTTC
TRBJ1-2,TRBV12-3/TRBV12-4,-,TRBD1,11,CASTGVYGYTF,TGTGCCAGTACAGGGGTCTATGGCTACACCTTC
TRBJ2-5,TRBV12-3/TRBV12-4,-,TRBD2,12,CASTGEGETQYF,TGTGCCAGCACGGGGGAGGGAGAGACCCAGTACTTC
TRBJ2-2,TRBV7-9,few,-,15,CASSLRPAAPGELFF,TGTGCCAGCAGCTTAAGGCCCGCGGCACCCGGGGAGCTGTTTTTT
TRBJ2-7,TRBV14,once,-,17,CASSQGRGIKGIYEQYF,TGTGCCAGCAGCCAGGGGCGCGGGATTAAGGGGATCTACGAGCAGTACTTC
TRBJ1-3,TRBV5-1,-,-,15,CASSLNSNSGNTIYF,TGCGCCAGCAGCTTAAACAGCAACTCTGGAAACACCATATATTTT
TRBJ1-2,TRBV28,-,-,12,CASSPGSYGYTF,TGTGCCAGCAGCCCGGGGAGCTATGGCTACACCTTC
TRBJ2-1,TRBV27,-,-,18,CASSFRSGGPVQYNEQFF,TGTGCCAGCAGTTTTAGATCGGGGGGCCCCGTTCAATACAATGAGCAGTTCTTC
TRBJ2-1,TRBV19,once,TRBD2,14,CASSIRGGNNEQFF,TGTGCCAGTAGTATACGCGGGGGGAACAATGAGCAGTTCTTC
TRBJ2-6,TRBV6-2/TRBV6-3,-,TRBD1,18,CASSYGTGGSSGANVLTF,TGTGCCAGCAGTTACGGGACAGGGGGGTCCTCTGGGGCCAACGTCCTGACTTTC
TRBJ1-1,TRBV28,-,TRBD1,15,CASSWDREFYTEAFF,TGTGCCAGCAGTTGGGACAGGGAATTTTACACTGAAGCTTTCTTT